This T cell receptor beta chain was found in a study of CD8+CD57+ T cells in acquired aplastic anemia. At the level of the study: Sorted CD4+ and CD8+ cells yielded around 3.2 ug of DNA on average.

Deletions cut 1 base from V and 1 base from J, with 7 bases between. The germline V gene has CDR1 SGHVS and CDR2 FNYEAQ. The CDR3 is made up of 14 amino acids. This clonotype was recorded a few times. Genomic DNA served as template for TCR beta VDJ and CDR3 profiling. MiXCR, run by TCRdb on the reads, gives a single entry per CDR3 protein. The profile shows roughly 160,000 distinct CDR3 sequences, approximately 60% of them singletons. The sequence was collected from a human donor in good health. The rearrangement joins TRBV7-6 to TRBJ1-1; D possibly corresponds to TRBD1 (5 bases). Specimen: sorted CD4+, CD8+, or CD8+CD57+ T cells (not recorded which) from PBMCs. CDR3 DNA: TGTGCCAGCAGCTTAGGGACAAGGAACACTGAAGCTTTCTTT. It specifies CASSLGTRNTEAFF.